The source of this T cell receptor beta chain is a study of identical twins. TCRdb used MiXCR to reprocess the 5' RACE reads, holding one entry per CDR3 protein. The sample carries roughly 260,000 distinct CDR3 sequences, about an eighth recorded once. As concerns this clonotype: Its antigen is currently unknown.

The germline gives CDR1 SGHAT, CDR2 FQNNGV. V lost 5 bases and J lost 0, with 16 bases in between. This CDR3 has 16 amino acids. Overall study findings and caveats: Interpretation of the results relied on cross-sectional statistical analysis and not on following the same donors. Monozygotic twins shared more out-of-frame TCR alpha than recombination models predicted. Memory repertoires showed no such pattern, whereas abundant cord blood beta clonotypes carried fewer insertions.

The V call is TRBV11-2, the J call TRBJ1-2; D is unresolved. This receptor was obtained from a woman under 30 in good health. The sequencing input was memory (CD45RO+) T cells sorted from blood. CDR3 DNA sequence: TGTGCCAGCAGCCCCAGGTTCACAGCTCCTAACTATGGCTACACCTTC. This codes for CASSPRFTAPNYGYTF.